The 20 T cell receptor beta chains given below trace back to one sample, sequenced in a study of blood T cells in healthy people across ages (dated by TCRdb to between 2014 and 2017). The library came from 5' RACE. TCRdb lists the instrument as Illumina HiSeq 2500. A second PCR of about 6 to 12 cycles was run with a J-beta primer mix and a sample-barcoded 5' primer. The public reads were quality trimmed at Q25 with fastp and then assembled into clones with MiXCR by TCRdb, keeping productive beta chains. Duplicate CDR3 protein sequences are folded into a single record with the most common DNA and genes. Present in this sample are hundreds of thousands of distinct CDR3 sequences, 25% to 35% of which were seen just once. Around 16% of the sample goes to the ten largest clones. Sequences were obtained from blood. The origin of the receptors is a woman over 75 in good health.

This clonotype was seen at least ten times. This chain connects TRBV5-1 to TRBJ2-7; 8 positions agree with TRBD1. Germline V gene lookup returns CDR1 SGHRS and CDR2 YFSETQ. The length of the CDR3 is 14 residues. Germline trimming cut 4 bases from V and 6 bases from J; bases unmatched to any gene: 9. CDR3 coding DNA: TGCGCCAGCAGCCCTGGGACAGGAGCGGGCGAGCAGTACTTC. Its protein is CASSPGTGAGEQYF.

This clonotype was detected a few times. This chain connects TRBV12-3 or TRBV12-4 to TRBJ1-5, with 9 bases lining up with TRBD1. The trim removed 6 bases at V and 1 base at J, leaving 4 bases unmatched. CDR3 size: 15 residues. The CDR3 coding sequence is TGTGCCAGCAGCCGGGGACAGGGAAGCAATCAGCCCCAGCATTTT. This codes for CASSRGQGSNQPQHF.

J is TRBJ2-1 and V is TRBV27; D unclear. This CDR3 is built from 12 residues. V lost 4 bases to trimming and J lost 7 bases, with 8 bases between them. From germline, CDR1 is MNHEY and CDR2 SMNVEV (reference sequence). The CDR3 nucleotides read TGTGCCAGCAGTTGGGTAGGGAATGAGCAGTTCTTC. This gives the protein CASSWVGNEQFF.

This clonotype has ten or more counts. CDR3 sequence: CASSRGTSGESSYEQYF. The CDR3 bases are TGTGCCAGCAGTAGGGGGACTAGCGGGGAGAGCTCCTACGAGCAGTACTTC. This chain joins TRBV6-2 or TRBV6-3 and TRBJ2-7; 13 bases are a match to TRBD2. The CDR3 is 17 amino acids. V lost 5 bases, J lost 0 bases, and 7 bases stayed unmatched. From germline, CDR1 is MNHEY and CDR2 SVGEGT.

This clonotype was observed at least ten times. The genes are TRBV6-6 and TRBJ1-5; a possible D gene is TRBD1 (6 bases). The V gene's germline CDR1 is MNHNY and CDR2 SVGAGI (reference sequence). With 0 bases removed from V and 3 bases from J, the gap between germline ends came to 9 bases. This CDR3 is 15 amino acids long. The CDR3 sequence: CASSYSTGNNQPQHF. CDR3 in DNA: TGTGCCAGCAGTTACTCGACAGGTAACAATCAGCCCCAGCATTTT.

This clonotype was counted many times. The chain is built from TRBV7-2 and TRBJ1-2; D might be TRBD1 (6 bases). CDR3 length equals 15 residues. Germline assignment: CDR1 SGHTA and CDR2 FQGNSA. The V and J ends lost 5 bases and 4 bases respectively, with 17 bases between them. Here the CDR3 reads CASSGVGGLGYGYTF. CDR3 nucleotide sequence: TGTGCCAGCAGCGGGGTTGGGGGCCTGGGCTATGGCTACACCTTC. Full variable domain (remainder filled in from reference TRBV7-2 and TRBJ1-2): GAGVSQSPSNKVTEKGKDVELRCDPISGHTALYWYRQSLGQGLEFLIYFQGNSAPDKSGLPSDRFSAERTGGSVSTLTIQRTQQEDSAVYLCASSGVGGLGYGYTFGSGTRLTVV.

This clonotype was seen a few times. CDR3 sequence: CASSLAAVQRGNEQFF. DNA of the CDR3: TGTGCCAGCAGCTTAGCGGCAGTTCAAAGGGGCAATGAGCAGTTCTTC. The rearrangement uses TRBV7-2 and TRBJ2-1; D is perhaps TRBD1 (5 bases). V was trimmed by 0 bases and J by 6 bases, leaving 15 bases between them. The CDR3 length is 16 residues. The germline CDR1 and CDR2 sequences are SGHTA and FQGNSA.

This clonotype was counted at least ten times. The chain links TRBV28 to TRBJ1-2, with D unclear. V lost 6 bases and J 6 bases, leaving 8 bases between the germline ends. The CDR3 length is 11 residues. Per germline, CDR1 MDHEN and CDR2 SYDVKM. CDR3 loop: CASSPPHGYTF. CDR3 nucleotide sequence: TGTGCCAGCAGCCCCCCCCATGGCTACACCTTC.

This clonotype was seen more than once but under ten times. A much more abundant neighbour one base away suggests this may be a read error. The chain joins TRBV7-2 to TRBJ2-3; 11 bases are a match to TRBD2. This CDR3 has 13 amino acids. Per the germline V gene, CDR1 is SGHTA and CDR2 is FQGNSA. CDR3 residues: CVSSVTSGGKQYF. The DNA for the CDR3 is TGTGTCAGCAGCGTCACTAGCGGGGGAAAGCAGTATTTT.

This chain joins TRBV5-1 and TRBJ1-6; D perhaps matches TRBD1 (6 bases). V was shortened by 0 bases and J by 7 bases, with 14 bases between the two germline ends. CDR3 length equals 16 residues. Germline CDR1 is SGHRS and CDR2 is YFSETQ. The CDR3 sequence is CASSLEGGGWNSPLHF. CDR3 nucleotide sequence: TGCGCCAGCAGCTTGGAAGGCGGGGGCTGGAATTCACCCCTCCACTTT.

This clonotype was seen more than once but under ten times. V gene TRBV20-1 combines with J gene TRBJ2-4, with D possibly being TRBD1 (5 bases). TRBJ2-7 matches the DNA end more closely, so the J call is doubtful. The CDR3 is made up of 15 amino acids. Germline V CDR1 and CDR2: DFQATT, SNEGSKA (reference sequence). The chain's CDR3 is CSASRVKAGLHEQYF. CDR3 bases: TGCAGTGCTAGTAGAGTTAAGGCAGGGCTACACGAGCAGTACTTC.

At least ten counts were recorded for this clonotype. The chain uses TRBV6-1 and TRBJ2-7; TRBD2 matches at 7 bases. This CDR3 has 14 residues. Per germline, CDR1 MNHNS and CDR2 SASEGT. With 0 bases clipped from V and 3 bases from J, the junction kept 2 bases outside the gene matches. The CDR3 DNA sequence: TGTGCCAGCAGTGAAGCCGGGGGGATCTACGAGCAGTACTTC. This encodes CASSEAGGIYEQYF.

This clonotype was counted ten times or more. CDR3 bases: TGTGCCAGCAGCCTTAGCGGGGGCCACCCAGAGACCCAGTACTTC. It translates to CASSLSGGHPETQYF. J is TRBJ2-5 and V is TRBV7-7, with 9 bases that match TRBD2. J gave up 4 bases and V 5 bases, and 8 bases lay outside the gene matches. Germline V lookup: CDR1 SSHAT, CDR2 FNYEAQ (reference sequence). The CDR3 is made up of 15 amino acids. The variable domain in full, with the rest retrieved from reference TRBV7-7 and TRBJ2-5, is GAGVSQSPRYKVTKRGQDVTLRCDPISSHATLYWYQQALGQGPEFLTYFNYEAQPDKSGLPSDRFSAERPEGSISTLTIQRTEQRDSAMYRCASSLSGGHPETQYFGPGTRLLVL.

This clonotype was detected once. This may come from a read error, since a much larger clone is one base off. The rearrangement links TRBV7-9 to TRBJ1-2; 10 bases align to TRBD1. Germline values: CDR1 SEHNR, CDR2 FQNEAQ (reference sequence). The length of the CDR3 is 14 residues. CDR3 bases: TGTGCCAGCAGCTTGGGACAGGGGACCTATGGCCACACCTTC. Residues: CASSLGQGTYGHTF.

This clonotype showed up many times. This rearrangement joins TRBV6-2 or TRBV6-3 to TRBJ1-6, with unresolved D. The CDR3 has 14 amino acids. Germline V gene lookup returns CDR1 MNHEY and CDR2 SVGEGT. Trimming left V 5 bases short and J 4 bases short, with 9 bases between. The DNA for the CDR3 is TGTGCCAGCAGTACCGACGGATATAATTCACCCCTCCACTTT. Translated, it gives CASSTDGYNSPLHF.

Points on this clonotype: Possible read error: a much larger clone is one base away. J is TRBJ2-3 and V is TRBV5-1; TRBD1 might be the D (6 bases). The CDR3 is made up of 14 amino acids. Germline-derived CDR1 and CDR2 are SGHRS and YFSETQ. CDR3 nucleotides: TGCGACAGCAGCATGGGACATTCCACAGATACGCAGTATTTT. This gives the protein CDSSMGHSTDTQYF.

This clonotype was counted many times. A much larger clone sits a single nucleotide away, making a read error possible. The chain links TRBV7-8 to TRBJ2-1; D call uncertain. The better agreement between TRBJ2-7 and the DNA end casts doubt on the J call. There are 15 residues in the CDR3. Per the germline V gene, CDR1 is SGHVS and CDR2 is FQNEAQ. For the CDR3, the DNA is TGTGCCAGCAGCTTAGTCGGTAGCTCCTACAATGAGCAGTACTTC. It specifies CASSLVGSSYNEQYF.

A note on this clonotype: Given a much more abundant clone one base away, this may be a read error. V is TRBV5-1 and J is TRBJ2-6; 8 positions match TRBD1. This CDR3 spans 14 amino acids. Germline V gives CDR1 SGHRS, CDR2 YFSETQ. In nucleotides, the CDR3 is TGCGCCAGCAAGACAGGGGCTGGGGCCAGCGTCCTGACTTTC. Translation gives CASKTGAGASVLTF.

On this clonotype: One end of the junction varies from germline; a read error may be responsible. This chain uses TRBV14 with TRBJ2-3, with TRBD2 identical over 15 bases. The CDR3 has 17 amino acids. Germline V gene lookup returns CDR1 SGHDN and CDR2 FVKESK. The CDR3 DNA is TGTGCCAGCGGCCAAGGACTAGCGGGGGGGACCACAGATACGCAGTATTTT. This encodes CASGQGLAGGTTDTQYF.

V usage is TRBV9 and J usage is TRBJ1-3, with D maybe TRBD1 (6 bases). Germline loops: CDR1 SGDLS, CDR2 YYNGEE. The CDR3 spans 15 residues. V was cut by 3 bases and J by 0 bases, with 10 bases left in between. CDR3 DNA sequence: TGTGCCAGCAGCGGGACAGTCACCTCTGGAAACACCATATATTTT. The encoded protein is CASSGTVTSGNTIYF.